This T cell receptor beta chain was obtained from a study of CD8 T cells in ankylosing spondylitis. The CDR3 covers 14 residues. Between the trimmed V and J ends, which lost 5 bases and 0 bases, there was a span of 10 bases. The germline V gene encodes CDR1 SGHTA and CDR2 FQGTGA. A single record per CDR3 protein comes from TCRdb applying MiXCR to the 5' RACE reads. The sample has 250,000 to 400,000 distinct CDR3 sequences, 11% seen once. General observations from the study: Typical of ankylosing spondylitis blood, it appeared, was a TCR beta motif of 7 or 8 highly homologous variants.

With regard to this clonotype: Its antigen is undetermined.

This chain links TRBV7-3 with TRBJ1-1; TRBD1 might be the D (6 bases). This clonotype was sampled from a female donor with ankylosing spondylitis or in good health (not recorded which). Sequenced: blood, either unsorted or a sorted T cell fraction (not recorded which). The CDR3 DNA is TGTGCCAGCAGCGCAGGGGTCATGAACACTGAAGCTTTCTTT. Protein sequence: CASSAGVMNTEAFF. Variable domain in full (rest from reference TRBV7-3 and TRBJ1-1): GAGVSQTPSNKVTEKGKYVELRCDPISGHTALYWYRQSLGQGPEFLIYFQGTGAADDSGLPNDRFFAVRPEGSVSTLKIQRTERGDSAVYLCASSAGVMNTEAFFGQGTRLTVV.